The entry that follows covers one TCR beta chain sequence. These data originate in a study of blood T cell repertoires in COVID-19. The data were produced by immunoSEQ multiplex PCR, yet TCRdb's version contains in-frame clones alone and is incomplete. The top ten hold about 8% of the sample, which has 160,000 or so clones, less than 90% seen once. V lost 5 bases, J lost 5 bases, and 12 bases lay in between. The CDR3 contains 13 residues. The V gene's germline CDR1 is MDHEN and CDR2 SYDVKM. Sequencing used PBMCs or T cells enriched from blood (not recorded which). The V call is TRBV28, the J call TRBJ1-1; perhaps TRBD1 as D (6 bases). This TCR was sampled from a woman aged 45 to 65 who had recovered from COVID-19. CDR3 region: CASSTGWGTEAFF. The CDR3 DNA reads TGTGCCAGCAGTACAGGGTGGGGGACTGAAGCTTTCTTT.